This TCR beta chain was captured by sequencing in a study of identical twins. A universal primer site came from template switching; cDNA carried unique molecular identifiers. Via MiXCR, TCRdb re-called the 5' RACE reads, giving one row per CDR3 protein. The sample lists roughly 690,000 distinct CDR3 sequences, about 20% occurring once. This clonotype was detected only a few times. This CDR3 has 15 residues. The trim removed 6 bases at V and 0 bases at J, leaving 3 bases unmatched. Separately, the same data were catalogued under a study of T cells expressing NK-cell markers. From that paper: All TCR beta repertoires analysed originated from sorted CD3+CD56+NKG2C+, CD3+CD56+NKG2C- and CD3+CD56-NKG2C+ T cells. With respect to HCMV, seven of the eight sequenced donors were seropositive, and one was seronegative. Dominant NKG2C+ clonotypes were found to form about 1.0-7.5% of CD8+ T cells in several donors.

This receptor was identified in a woman aged 18-29 years in good health. This chain links TRBV12-3 or TRBV12-4 with TRBJ2-1, with 9 positions matching TRBD2. The specimen sequenced was PBMCs. CDR3 residues: CASRPTSGSYNEQFF. The CDR3 coding sequence is TGTGCCAGCAGGCCGACTAGCGGCTCCTACAATGAGCAGTTCTTC.